The present T cell receptor beta chain was sequenced within a study of blood T cell repertoires in COVID-19. Data came from immunoSEQ multiplex PCR; TCRdb stores just in-frame clones and leaves some out. The table records more than 95,000 clones, roughly 80% of them present only once. Germline V gene data show CDR1 as SGHDN and CDR2 as FVKESK. This CDR3 region has 13 residues. Deletions cut 7 bases from V and 7 bases from J, with 11 bases between. The sequenced material came from peripheral blood. The chain couples TRBV14 to TRBJ1-6; D may be TRBD1 (5 bases). This sequence was found in a man in his 60s with acute or convalescent COVID-19. The CDR3 coding sequence is TGTGCCAGCAACGGCAGGGTGAATTCACCCCTCCACTTT. This encodes CASNGRVNSPLHF.